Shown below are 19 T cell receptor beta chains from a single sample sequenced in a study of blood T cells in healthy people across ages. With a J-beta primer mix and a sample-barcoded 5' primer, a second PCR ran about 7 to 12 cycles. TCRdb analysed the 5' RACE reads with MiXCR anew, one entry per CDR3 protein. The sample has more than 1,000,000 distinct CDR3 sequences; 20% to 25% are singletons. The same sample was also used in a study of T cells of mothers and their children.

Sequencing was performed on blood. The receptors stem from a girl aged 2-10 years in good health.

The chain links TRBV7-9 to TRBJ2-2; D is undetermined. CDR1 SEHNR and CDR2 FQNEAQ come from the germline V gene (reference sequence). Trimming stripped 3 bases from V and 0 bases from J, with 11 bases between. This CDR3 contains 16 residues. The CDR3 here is CASSFGLYANTGELFF. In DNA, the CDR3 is TGTGCCAGCAGCTTTGGCCTTTACGCGAACACCGGGGAGCTGTTTTTT.

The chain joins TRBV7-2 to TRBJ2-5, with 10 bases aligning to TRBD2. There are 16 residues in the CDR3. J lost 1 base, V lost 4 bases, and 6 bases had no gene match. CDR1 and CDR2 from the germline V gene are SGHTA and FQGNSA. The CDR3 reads CASSSHSGRPQETQYF. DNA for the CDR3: TGTGCCAGCAGCTCGCATAGCGGGAGGCCCCAAGAGACCCAGTACTTC.

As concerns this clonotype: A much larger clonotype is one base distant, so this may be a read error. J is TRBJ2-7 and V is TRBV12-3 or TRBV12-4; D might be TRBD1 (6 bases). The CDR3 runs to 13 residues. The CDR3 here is CASSLTGNGEQHF. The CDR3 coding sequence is TGTGCCAGCAGTCTTACAGGGAACGGCGAGCAGCACTTC.

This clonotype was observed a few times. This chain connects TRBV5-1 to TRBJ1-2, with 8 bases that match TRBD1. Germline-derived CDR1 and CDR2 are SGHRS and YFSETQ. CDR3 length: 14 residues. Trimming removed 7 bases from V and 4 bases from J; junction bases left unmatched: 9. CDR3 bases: TGCGCCAGCGCGACAGGGGTCCCTCTCTATGGCTACACCTTC. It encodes CASATGVPLYGYTF.

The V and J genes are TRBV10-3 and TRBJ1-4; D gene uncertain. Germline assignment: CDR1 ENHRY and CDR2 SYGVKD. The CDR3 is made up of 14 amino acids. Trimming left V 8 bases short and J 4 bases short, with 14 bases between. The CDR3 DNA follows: TGTGCCATCTCCGAGGGCAGCCGTAATGAAAAACTGTTTTTT. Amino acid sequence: CAISEGSRNEKLFF.

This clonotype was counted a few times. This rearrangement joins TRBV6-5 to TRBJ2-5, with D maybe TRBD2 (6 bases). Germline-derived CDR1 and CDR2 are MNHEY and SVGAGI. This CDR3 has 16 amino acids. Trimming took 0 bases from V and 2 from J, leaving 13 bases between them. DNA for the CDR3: TGTGCCAGCAGTTACTCGATATGGGGACTTCAAGAGACCCAGTACTTC. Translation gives CASSYSIWGLQETQYF.

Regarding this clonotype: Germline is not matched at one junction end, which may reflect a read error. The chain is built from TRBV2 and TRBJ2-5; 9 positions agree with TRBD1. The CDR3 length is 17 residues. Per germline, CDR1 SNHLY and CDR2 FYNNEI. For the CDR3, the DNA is TGTGCCAGCAGCGAAGTCCCGGGACAGGGAGAAGAGGAGACCCAGTACTTC. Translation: CASSEVPGQGEEETQYF.

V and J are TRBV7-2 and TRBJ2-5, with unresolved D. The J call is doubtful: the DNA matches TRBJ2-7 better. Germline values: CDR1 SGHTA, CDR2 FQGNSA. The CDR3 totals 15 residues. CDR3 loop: CASSYADSLAYEQYF. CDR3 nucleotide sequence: TGTGCCAGCAGCTATGCAGACTCCCTCGCCTACGAGCAGTACTTC.

Here the CDR3 reads CATSRDMAQETQYF. The CDR3 DNA is TGTGCCACCAGCAGGGACATGGCTCAAGAGACCCAGTACTTC. The chain links TRBV15 to TRBJ2-5; tentative D call: TRBD1 (5 bases). From germline, CDR1 is LNHNV and CDR2 YYDKDF (reference sequence). This CDR3 has 14 amino acids. V dropped 3 bases and J dropped 2 bases, with 10 bases sitting between them.

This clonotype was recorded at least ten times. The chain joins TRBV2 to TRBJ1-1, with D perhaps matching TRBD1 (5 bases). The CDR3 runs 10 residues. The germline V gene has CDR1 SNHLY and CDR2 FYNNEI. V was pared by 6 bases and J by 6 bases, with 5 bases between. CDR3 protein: CASRGAEAFF. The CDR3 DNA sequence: TGTGCCAGCAGGGGGGCTGAAGCTTTCTTT.

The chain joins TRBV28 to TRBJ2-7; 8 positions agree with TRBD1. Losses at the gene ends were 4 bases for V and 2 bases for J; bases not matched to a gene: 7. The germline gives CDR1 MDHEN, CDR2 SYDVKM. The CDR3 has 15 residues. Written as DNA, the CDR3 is TGTGCCAGCAGTTCCCCACCGGGACAGGCCTACGAGCAGTACTTC. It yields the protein CASSSPPGQAYEQYF.

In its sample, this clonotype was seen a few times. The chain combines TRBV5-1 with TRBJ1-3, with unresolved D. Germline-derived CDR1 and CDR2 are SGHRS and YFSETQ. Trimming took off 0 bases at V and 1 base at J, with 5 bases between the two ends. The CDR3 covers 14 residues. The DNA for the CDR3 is TGCGCCAGCAGCTTGGAGGCTTCTGGAAACACCATATATTTT. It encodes CASSLEASGNTIYF.

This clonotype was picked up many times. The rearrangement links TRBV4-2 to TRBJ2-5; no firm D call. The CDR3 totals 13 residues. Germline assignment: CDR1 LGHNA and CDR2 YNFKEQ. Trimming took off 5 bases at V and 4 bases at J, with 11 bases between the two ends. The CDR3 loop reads CASSRPPRETQYF. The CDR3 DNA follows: TGTGCCAGCAGCAGACCCCCCCGAGAGACCCAGTACTTC.

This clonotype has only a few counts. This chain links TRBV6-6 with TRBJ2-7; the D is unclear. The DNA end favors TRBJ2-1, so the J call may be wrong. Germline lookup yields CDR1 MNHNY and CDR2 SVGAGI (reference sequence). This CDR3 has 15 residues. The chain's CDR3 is CASSYSRSDYNEQFF. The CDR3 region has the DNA TGTGCCAGCAGTTACTCGCGATCGGACTACAATGAGCAGTTCTTC.

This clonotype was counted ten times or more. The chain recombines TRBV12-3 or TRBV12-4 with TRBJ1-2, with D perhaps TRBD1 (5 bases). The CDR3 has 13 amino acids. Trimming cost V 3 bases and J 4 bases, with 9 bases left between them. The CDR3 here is CASSFEGSYGYTF. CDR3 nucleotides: TGTGCCAGCAGTTTTGAGGGGTCCTATGGCTACACCTTC.

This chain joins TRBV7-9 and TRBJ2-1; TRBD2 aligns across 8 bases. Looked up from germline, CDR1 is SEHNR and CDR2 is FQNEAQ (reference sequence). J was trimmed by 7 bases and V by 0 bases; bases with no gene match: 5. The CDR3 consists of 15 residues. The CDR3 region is CASSLASGTINEQFF. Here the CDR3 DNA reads TGTGCCAGCAGCTTAGCTAGCGGGACGATAAATGAGCAGTTCTTC. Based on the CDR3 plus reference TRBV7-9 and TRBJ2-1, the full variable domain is DTGVSQNPRHKITKRGQNVTFRCDPISEHNRLYWYRQTLGQGPEFLTYFQNEAQLEKSRLLSDRFSAERPKGSFSTLEIQRTEQGDSAMYLCASSLASGTINEQFFGPGTRLTVL.

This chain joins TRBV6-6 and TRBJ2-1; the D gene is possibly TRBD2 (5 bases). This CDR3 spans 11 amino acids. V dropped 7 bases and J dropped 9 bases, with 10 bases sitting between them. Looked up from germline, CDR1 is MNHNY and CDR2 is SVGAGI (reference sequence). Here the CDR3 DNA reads TGTGCCAGCACTACCCGGGGTGAGCAGTTCTTC. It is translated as CASTTRGEQFF.

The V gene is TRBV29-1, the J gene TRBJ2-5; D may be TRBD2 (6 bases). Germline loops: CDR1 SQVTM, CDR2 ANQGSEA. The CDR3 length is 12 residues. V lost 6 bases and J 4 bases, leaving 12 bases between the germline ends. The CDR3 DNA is TGCAGCGTCCCGGAGGGCCCAGAGACCCAGTACTTC. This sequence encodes CSVPEGPETQYF.

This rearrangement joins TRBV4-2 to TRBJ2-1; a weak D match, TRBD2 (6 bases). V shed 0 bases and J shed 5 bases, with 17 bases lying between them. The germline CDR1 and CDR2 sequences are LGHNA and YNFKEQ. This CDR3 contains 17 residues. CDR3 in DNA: TGTGCCAGCAGCCAAGAATATGAGGGAGGACTCCACAATGAGCAGTTCTTC. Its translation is CASSQEYEGGLHNEQFF.